The entry that follows covers one T cell receptor (beta chain) sequence. This sample is part of a study of T-cell reconstitution after alpha-beta-depleted transplantation in children. Germline loops: CDR1 SGHRS, CDR2 YFSETQ. The trim removed 5 bases at V and 0 bases at J, leaving 1 base unmatched. The CDR3 totals 13 residues. A library of TCRbeta sequences, prepared with unique molecular identifiers, was generated. TCRdb passed the PCR reads through MiXCR, listing each CDR3 protein once. The data contain 200,000 to 250,000 distinct CDR3 sequences, about 9.5% of them singletons. The J gene is TRBJ1-2, the V gene TRBV5-1; 7 positions match TRBD1. This sequence originates from a human donor who donated a stem cell graft to a child with acute lymphoblastic leukemia. Sequencing was performed on PBMCs from the stem cell graft donor, taken from the stem cell graft. The CDR3 DNA sequence: TGCGCCAGCAGAACAGGGGCTAACTATGGCTACACCTTC. Amino acid sequence: CASRTGANYGYTF. Supplemented by reference TRBV5-1 and TRBJ1-2, the full variable domain reads KAGVTQTPRYLIKTRGQQVTLSCSPISGHRSVSWYQQTPGQGLQFLFEYFSETQRNKGNFPGRFSGRQFSNSRSEMNVSTLELGDSALYLCASRTGANYGYTFGSGTRLTVV.